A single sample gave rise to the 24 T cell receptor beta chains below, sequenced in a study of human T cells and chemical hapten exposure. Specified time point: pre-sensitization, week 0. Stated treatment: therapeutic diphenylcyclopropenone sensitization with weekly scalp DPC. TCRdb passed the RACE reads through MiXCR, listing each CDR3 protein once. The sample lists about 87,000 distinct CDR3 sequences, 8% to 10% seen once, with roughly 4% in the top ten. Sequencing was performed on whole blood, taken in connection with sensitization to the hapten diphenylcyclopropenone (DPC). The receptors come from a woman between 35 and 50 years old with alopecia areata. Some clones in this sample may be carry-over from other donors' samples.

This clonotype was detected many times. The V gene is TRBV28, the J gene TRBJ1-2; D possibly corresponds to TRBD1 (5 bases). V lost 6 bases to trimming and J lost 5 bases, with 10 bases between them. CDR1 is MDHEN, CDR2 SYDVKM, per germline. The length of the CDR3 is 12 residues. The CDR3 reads CASSLRGYGYTF. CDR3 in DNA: TGTGCCAGCAGCCTAAGGGGTTATGGCTACACCTTC.

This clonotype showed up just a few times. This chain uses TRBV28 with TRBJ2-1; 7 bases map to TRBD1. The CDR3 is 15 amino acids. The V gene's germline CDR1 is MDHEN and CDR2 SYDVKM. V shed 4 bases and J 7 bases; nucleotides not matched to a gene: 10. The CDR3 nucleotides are TGTGCCAGCAGTTCCCGCTCGACAGGGTGGAATGAGCAGTTCTTC. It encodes CASSSRSTGWNEQFF.

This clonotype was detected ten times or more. The CDR3 protein is CSAAKSGQTEAFF. The CDR3 DNA follows: TGCAGTGCCGCGAAAAGCGGGCAAACTGAAGCTTTCTTT. The V gene is TRBV20-1, the J gene TRBJ1-1; D ambiguous. CDR1 is DFQATT and CDR2 is SNEGSKA in the germline V gene (reference sequence). V lost 6 bases, J lost 5 bases, and 16 bases lay in between. This CDR3 spans 13 amino acids.

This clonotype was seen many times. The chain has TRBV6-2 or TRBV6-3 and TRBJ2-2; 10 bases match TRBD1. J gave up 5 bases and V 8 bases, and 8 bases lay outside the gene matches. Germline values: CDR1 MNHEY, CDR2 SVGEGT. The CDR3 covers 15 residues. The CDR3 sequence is CASRQGTGETGELFF. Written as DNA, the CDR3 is TGTGCCAGCCGTCAGGGGACAGGGGAAACCGGGGAGCTGTTTTTT.

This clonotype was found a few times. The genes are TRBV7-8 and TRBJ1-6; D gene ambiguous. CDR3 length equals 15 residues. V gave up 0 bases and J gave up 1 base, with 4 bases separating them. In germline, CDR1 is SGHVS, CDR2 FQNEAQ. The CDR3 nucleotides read TGTGCCAGCAGCTTAGCCGTTTCCTATAATTCACCCCTCCACTTT. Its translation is CASSLAVSYNSPLHF.

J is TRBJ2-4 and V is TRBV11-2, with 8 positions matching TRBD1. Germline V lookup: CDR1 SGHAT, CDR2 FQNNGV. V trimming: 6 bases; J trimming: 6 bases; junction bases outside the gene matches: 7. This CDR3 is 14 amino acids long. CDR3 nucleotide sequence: TGTGCCAGCAGATCAGGGACAGGATTAAACATTCAGTACTTC. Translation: CASRSGTGLNIQYF.

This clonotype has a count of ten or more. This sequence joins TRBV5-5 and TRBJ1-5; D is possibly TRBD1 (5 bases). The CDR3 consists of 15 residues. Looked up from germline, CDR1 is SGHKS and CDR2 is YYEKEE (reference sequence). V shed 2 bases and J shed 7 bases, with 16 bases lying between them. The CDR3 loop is CASSFFQGKEQPQHF. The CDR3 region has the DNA TGTGCCAGCAGCTTCTTCCAGGGAAAGGAACAGCCCCAGCATTTT.

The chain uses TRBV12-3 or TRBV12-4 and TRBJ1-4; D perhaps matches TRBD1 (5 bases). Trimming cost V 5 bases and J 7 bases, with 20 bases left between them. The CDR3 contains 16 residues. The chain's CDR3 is CASSPPGAAGGEKLFF. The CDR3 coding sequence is TGTGCCAGCAGTCCCCCCGGGGCGGCGGGGGGTGAAAAACTGTTTTTT.

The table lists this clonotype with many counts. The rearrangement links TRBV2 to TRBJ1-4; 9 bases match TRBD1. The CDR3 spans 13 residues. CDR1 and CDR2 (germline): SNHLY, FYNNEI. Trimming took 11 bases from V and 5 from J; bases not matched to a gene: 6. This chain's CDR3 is CAGSGTGNEKLFF. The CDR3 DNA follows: TGTGCCGGTTCCGGGACAGGGAATGAAAAACTGTTTTTT.

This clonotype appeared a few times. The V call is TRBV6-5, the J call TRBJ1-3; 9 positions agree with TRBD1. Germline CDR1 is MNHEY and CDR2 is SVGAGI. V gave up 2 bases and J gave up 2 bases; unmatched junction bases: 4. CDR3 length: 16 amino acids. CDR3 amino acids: CASSYTGGLPGNTIYF. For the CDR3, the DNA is TGTGCCAGCAGTTACACAGGGGGCTTACCTGGAAACACCATATATTTT.

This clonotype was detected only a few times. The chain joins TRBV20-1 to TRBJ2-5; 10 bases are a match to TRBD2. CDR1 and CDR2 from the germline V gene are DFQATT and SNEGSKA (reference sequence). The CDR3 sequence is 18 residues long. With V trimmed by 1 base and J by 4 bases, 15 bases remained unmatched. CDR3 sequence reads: CSARGVGLAGALGETQYF. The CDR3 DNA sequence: TGCAGTGCTAGAGGGGTAGGGCTAGCGGGGGCCTTGGGAGAGACCCAGTACTTC.

The CDR3 region has the DNA TGTGCCAGCAGCCTACAACAGGGAAGGGAGACTGAAGCTTTCTTT. Translated, it gives CASSLQQGRETEAFF. The chain has TRBV5-4 and TRBJ1-1, with D possibly matching TRBD1 (6 bases). From germline, CDR1 is SGHNT and CDR2 YYREEE (reference sequence). The CDR3 sequence is 15 residues long. Trimming left V 4 bases short and J 5 bases short, with 18 bases between.

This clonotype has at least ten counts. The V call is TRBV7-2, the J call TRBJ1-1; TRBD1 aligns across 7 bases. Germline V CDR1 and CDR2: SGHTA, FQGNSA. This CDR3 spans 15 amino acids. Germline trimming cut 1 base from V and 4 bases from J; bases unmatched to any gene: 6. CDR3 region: CASSLEGALGTEAFF. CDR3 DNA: TGTGCCAGCAGCTTAGAGGGGGCTTTGGGCACTGAAGCTTTCTTT.

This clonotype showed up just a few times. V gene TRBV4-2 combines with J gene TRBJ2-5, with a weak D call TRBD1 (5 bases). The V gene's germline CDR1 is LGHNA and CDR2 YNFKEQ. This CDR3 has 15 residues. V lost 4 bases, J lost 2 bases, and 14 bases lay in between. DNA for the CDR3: TGTGCCAGCAGCCTAAGCGCCAGGGAACAAGAGACCCAGTACTTC. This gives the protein CASSLSAREQETQYF.

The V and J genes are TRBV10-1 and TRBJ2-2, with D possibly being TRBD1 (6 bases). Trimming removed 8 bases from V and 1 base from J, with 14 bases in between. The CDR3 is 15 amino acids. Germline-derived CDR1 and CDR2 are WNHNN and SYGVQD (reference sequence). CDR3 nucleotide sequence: TGCGCCAGCGCCCACAGGGAATTGAACACCGGGGAGCTGTTTTTT. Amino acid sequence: CASAHRELNTGELFF.

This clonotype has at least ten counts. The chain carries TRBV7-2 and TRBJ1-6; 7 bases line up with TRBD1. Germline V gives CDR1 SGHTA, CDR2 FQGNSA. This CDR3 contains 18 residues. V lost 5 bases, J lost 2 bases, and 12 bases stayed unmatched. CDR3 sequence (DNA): TGTGCCAGCAGCCGGGACAGCCCATCCTTCGCCTATAATTCACCCCTCCACTTT. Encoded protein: CASSRDSPSFAYNSPLHF.

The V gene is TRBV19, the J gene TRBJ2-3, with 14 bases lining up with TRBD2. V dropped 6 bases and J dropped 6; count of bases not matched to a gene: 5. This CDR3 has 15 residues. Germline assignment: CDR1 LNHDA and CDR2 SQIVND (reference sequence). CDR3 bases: TGTGCCAGTAGGCCGGGACTAGCGGGGGAGGATACGCAGTATTTT. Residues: CASRPGLAGEDTQYF.

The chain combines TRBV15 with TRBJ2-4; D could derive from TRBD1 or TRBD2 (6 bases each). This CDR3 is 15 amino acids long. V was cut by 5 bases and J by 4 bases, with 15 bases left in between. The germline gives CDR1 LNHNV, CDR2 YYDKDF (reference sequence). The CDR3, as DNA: TGTGCCACCAGCCCACTAGGGGGGATTAAAAACATTCAGTACTTC. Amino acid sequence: CATSPLGGIKNIQYF.

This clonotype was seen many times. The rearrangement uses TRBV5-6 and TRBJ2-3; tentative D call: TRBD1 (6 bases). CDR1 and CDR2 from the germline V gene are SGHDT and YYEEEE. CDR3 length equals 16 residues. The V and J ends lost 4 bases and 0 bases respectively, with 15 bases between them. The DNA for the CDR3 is TGTGCCAGCAGCCATAGGACAGCGCCTAGCACAGATACGCAGTATTTT. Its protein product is CASSHRTAPSTDTQYF.

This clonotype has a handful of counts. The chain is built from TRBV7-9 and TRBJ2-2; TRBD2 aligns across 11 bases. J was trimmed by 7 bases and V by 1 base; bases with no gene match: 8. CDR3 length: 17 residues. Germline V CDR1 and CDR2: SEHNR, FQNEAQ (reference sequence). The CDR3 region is CASSLDPGTSGRGELFF. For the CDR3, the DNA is TGTGCCAGCAGCTTAGACCCTGGGACTAGCGGTCGCGGGGAGCTGTTTTTT.

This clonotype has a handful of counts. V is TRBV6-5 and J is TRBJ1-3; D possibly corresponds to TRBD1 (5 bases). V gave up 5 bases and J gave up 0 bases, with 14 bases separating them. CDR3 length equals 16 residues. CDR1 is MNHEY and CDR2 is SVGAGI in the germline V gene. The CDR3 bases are TGTGCCAGCAGTCCCCGGGGGGGGAGCTCTGGAAACACCATATATTTT. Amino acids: CASSPRGGSSGNTIYF.

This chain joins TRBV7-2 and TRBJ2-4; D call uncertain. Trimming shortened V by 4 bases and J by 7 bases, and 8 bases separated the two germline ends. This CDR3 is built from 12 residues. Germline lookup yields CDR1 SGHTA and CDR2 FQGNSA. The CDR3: CASSSLRNIQYF. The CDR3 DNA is TGTGCCAGCAGCTCCCTGCGGAACATTCAGTACTTC.

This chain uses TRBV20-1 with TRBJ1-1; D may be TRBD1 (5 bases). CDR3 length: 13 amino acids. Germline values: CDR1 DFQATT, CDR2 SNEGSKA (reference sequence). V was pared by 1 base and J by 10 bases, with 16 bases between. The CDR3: CSARVTTPGPAFF. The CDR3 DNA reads TGCAGTGCTAGAGTAACCACCCCGGGGCCAGCTTTCTTT.

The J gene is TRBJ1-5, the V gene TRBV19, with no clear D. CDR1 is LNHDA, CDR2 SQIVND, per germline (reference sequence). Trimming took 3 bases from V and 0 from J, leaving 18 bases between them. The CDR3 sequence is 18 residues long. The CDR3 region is CASSIFSSGGVSNQPQHF. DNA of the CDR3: TGTGCCAGTAGTATCTTTTCATCTGGAGGAGTTAGCAATCAGCCCCAGCATTTT.